The clone carrying this T cell receptor (beta chain) was observed a few times. The antigen is unknown. This entry belongs to a study of response to subunit inactivated influenza vaccine. Study-level findings and limits: Authors suggested seasonal influenza vaccinations each recruit few new T cells.

TCRdb ran MiXCR on the RT-PCR reads and lists one entry per CDR3 protein. Here the sample spans hundreds of thousands of distinct CDR3 sequences, around a sixth being singletons. This receptor was taken from a man aged 50-59 years who received an inactivated influenza vaccine. This sample comprised PBMCs from blood, obtained 4 to 6 days after vaccination.

This CDR3 reads CASSYNRGVGIETQYF. CDR3 in DNA: TGTGCCAGCAGTTACAACCGGGGGGTCGGGATAGAGACCCAGTACTTC. The chain employs TRBV6-5 and TRBJ2-5; 7 bases are shared with TRBD2. CDR1 MNHEY and CDR2 SVGAGI come from the germline V gene. The length of the CDR3 is 16 residues. V shed 2 bases and J 4 bases; nucleotides not matched to a gene: 10.